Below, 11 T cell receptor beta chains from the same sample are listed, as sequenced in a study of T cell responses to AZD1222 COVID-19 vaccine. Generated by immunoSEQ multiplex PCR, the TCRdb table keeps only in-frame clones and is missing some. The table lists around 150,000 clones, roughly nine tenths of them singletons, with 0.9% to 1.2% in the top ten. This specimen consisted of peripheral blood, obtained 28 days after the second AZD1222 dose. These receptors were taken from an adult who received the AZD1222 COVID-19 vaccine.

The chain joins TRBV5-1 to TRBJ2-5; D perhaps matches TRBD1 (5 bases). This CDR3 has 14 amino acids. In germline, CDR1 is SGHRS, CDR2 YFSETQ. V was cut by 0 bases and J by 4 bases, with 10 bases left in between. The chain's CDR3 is CASSLDLQGETQYF. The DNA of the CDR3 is TGCGCCAGCAGCTTGGATCTGCAGGGAGAGACCCAGTACTTC. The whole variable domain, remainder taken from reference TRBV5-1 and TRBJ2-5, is KAGVTQTPRYLIKTRGQQVTLSCSPISGHRSVSWYQQTPGQGLQFLFEYFSETQRNKGNFPGRFSGRQFSNSRSEMNVSTLELGDSALYLCASSLDLQGETQYFGPGTRLLVL.

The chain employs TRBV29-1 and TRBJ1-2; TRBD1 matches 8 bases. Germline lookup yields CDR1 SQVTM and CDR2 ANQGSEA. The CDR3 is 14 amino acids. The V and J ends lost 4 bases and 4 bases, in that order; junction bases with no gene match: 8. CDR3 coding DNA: TGCAGCGTTGGCGAGACAGGGGCTGCCTATGGCTACACCTTC. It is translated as CSVGETGAAYGYTF.

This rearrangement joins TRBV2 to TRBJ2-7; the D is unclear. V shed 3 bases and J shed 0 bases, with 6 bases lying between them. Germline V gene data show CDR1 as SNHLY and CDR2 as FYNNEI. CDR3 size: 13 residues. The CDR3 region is CASSDESSYEQYF. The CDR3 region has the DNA TGTGCCAGCAGTGATGAGAGCTCCTACGAGCAGTACTTC.

In nucleotides, the CDR3 is TGCGCCAGCAGCCCGGGACTAGCGGGGGGGCTCGATACGCAGTATTTT. It is translated as CASSPGLAGGLDTQYF. The rearrangement joins TRBV4-1 to TRBJ2-3, with TRBD2 identical over 16 bases. V shed 4 bases and J 6 bases; nucleotides not matched to a gene: 4. Germline V gene lookup returns CDR1 MGHRA and CDR2 YSYEKL. The CDR3 totals 16 residues.

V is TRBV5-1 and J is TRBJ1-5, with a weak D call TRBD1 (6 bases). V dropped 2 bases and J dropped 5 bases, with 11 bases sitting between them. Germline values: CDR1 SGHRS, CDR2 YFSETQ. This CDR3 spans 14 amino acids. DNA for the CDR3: TGCGCCAGCAGCTTACAGGGAGGGGATCAGCCCCAGCATTTT. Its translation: CASSLQGGDQPQHF.

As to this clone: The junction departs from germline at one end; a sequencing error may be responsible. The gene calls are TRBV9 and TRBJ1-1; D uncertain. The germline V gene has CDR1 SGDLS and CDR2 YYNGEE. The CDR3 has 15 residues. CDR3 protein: CASSVASDLKTEAFF. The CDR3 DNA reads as TGTGCCAGCAGCGTAGCGAGCGACCTGAAGACTGAAGCTTTCTTT. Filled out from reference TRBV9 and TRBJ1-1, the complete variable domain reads DSGVTQTPKHLITATGQRVTLRCSPRSGDLSVYWYQQSLDQGLQFLIQYYNGEERAKGNILERFSAQQFPDLHSELNLSSLELGDSALYFCASSVASDLKTEAFFGQGTRLTVV.

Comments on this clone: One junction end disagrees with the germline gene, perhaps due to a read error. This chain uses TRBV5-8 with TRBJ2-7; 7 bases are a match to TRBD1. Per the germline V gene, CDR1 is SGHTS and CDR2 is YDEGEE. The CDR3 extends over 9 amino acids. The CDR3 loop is CASSWGQTF. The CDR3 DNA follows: TGTGCCAGCAGCTGGGGACAGACGTTC.

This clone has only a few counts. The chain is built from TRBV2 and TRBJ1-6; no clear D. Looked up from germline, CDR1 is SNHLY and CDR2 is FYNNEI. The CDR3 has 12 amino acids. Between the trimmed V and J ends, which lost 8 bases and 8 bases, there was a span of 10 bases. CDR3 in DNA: TGTGCCAGCGGGATCGGCGATTCACCCCTCCACTTT. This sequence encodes CASGIGDSPLHF.

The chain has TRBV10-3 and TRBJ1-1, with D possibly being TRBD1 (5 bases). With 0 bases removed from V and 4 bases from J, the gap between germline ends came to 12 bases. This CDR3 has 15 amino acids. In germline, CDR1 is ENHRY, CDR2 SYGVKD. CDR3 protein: CAISESAGTGTEAFF. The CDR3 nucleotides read TGTGCCATCAGTGAGTCGGCAGGAACAGGCACTGAAGCTTTCTTT.

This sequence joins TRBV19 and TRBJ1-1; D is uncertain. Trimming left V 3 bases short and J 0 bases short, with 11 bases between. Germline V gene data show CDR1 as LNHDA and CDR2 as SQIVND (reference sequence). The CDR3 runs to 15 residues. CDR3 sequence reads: CASSISWEMNTEAFF. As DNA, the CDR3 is TGTGCCAGTAGTATTTCGTGGGAAATGAACACTGAAGCTTTCTTT.

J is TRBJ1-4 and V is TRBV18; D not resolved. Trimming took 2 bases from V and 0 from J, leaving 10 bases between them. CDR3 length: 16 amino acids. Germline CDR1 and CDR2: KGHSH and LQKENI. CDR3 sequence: CASSPRTATTNEKLFF. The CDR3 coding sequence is TGTGCCAGCTCACCAAGAACAGCCACAACTAATGAAAAACTGTTTTTT.